This TCR beta chain came from a study of read filtering for tumor transcriptome and immune sequencing. At the level of the study: RNA-seq yielded only about 75 to 1,300 TCR reads, IR-seq about 3.5 to 10.27 million.

The CDR3 runs 17 residues. The germline V gene encodes CDR1 SGHTA and CDR2 FQGNSA. After removal of 4 bases from V and 9 bases from J, the junction contained 14 bases not matched to a gene. Findings and limits, study-wide: Sorted CD138-negative bone marrow cells were not purified T cells. Dropping single-read clonotypes raised IR-seq and RNA-seq shared-clonotype correlation. Approximately 80% of IR-seq clonotypes had one read, totaling roughly 3.5% of reads; RNA-seq: 74.6% and 44.6%.

This clonotype has a count of ten or more. Its antigen is still unknown. Molecular barcoded adaptors covering alpha/delta and beta/gamma chains were used on 400 ng RNA. TCRdb re-called the reads with MiXCR, one entry per CDR3 protein. The repertoire has 100,000 to 150,000 distinct CDR3 sequences, around 13% of them found once; the top ten carry just under 8.5%. The sequence was collected from a donor at least 40 years old with multiple myeloma. V gene TRBV7-2 combines with J gene TRBJ2-1; 11 nucleotides align to TRBD1. Sequencing used a population of CD138-negative cells sorted from bone marrow. Written as DNA, the CDR3 is TGTGCCAGCAGCTCCGGGTGGGGGACAGGGGGATCGGGTGAGCAGTTCTTC. Residues: CASSSGWGTGGSGEQFF.